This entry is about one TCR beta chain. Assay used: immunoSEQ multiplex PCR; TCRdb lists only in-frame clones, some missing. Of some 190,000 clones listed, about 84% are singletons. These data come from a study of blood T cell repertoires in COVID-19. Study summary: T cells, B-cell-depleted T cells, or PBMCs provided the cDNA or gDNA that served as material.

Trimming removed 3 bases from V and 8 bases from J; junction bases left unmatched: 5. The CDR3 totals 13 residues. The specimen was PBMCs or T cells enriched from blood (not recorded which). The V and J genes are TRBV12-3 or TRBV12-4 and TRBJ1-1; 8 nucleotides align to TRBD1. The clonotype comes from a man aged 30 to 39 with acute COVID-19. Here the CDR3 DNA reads TGTGCCAGCAGTTTTACAGGGGGTGTGGAAGCTTTCTTT. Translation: CASSFTGGVEAFF.